Listed here is a single T cell receptor (beta chain). The sample comes from a study of control samples from healthy donors and cancer patients. The method was immunoSEQ multiplex PCR; TCRdb's version includes in-frame clones alone and lacks a portion of them. Of nearly 200,000 clones listed, about 90% are singletons. The clonotype originates from a man under 40 in good health. Sequencing input: blood.

CDR3 coding DNA: TGTGCCAGCAGCGTAGCTACTTCGGGACAGGGACTAAATGAGCAGTTCTTC. This sequence encodes CASSVATSGQGLNEQFF. V and J are TRBV9 and TRBJ2-1; 9 bases align to TRBD1. Germline lookup yields CDR1 SGDLS and CDR2 YYNGEE. V lost 0 bases and J lost 7; bases outside the gene matches: 11. The CDR3 covers 17 residues.